This T cell receptor beta chain was profiled in a study of blood T cell repertoires in COVID-19. Study-level background: COVID-19 samples, acute and convalescent, were from the United States, Italy and Spain. Nucleic acid was either cDNA or gDNA, and it came from T cells, B-cell-depleted T cells, or PBMCs.

V was clipped by 7 bases and J by 3 bases, with 16 bases between them. This CDR3 spans 14 amino acids. Germline values: CDR1 MNHEY, CDR2 SVGAGI. Original data processing: Researchers report that nucleated cell counts were estimated from reference gene primer amplification. The table came from immunoSEQ multiplex PCR; TCRdb's copy has only in-frame clones and leaves some out. V and J calls and clone size are as listed in that table; D and trimming were resolved from the DNA. The sample lists over 60,000 clones, about nine tenths seen once, with roughly 10% in the top ten. The origin of this receptor is a man aged 70-80 years with active or convalescent COVID-19. The sequenced material came from peripheral blood. The rearrangement uses TRBV6-5 and TRBJ2-7; a possible D gene is TRBD2 (6 bases). CDR3 coding DNA: TGTGCCAGCACCCCATGGAGGGGCGGCTACGAGCAGTACTTC. It is translated as CASTPWRGGYEQYF.